This TCR beta chain derives from a study of T-cell reconstitution after alpha-beta-depleted transplantation in children. Whole-study findings and limits: The origin of alpha-beta T cells about two months after transplant was reportedly several hundred expanded graft clones.

In this sample, this clonotype turned up a few times. Its antigen is not known. The germline V gene encodes CDR1 SGHAT and CDR2 FQNNGV. Trimming shortened V by 5 bases and J by 7 bases, and 14 bases separated the two germline ends. The CDR3 runs to 13 residues. The TCRbeta library was prepared with unique molecular identifiers. Using its own MiXCR run on the PCR reads, TCRdb lists one record per CDR3 protein. The table shows over 45,000 distinct CDR3 sequences, with about 9% occurring only once. J is TRBJ1-1 and V is TRBV11-2; D is perhaps TRBD1 (5 bases). The origin of this receptor is a male patient between 2 and 10 years old who had a stem cell transplant for chronic granulomatous disease, so the T cells may come from the graft donor. The sample here was PBMCs, mostly from graft donor cells, taken 60 days after TCRalphabeta/CD19-depleted stem cell transplant. CDR3 sequence: CASSLSGLVEAFF. CDR3 coding DNA: TGTGCCAGCAGCCTATCAGGGTTAGTTGAAGCTTTCTTT. The complete variable domain, with remaining parts taken from reference TRBV11-2 and TRBJ1-1, reads EAGVAQSPRYKIIEKRQSVAFWCNPISGHATLYWYQQILGQGPKLLIQFQNNGVVDDSQLPKDRFSAERLKGVDSTLKIQPAKLEDSAVYLCASSLSGLVEAFFGQGTRLTVV.